This TCR beta chain emerged from a study of shared clonotypes between healthy human individuals. Clones were read by immunoSEQ multiplex PCR, and TCRdb kept only the in-frame ones, dropping some. The sample lists hundreds of thousands of clones; 55% to 75% were seen once. CDR1 and CDR2 (germline): MNHEY, SMNVEV (reference sequence). This CDR3 spans 20 amino acids. V shed 0 bases and J shed 0 bases, with 23 bases lying between them. The chain links TRBV27 to TRBJ1-2; D perhaps matches TRBD1 (6 bases). The receptor was isolated from a woman in her twenties or thirties in good health. Sequenced sample: memory CD4+ T cells sorted from blood. As to subset: CD45RA-negative fraction. The CDR3 region is CASSLSDAIGRGSTNYGYTF. In DNA, the CDR3 is TGTGCCAGCAGTTTATCGGATGCAATCGGCAGGGGCTCAACTAACTATGGCTACACCTTC.